One sample yielded the 30 T cell receptor beta chains listed below, sequenced in a study of PD-1 blockade in classical Hodgkin lymphoma. The table came from immunoSEQ multiplex PCR; TCRdb's copy has only in-frame clones and leaves some out. The data contain some 70,000 clones, 85% to 95% of them singletons. Time point: newly diagnosed, previously untreated cHL patient sample. Sequencing input: peripheral blood mononuclear cells (PBMCs). These receptors were obtained from a human donor with classical Hodgkin lymphoma.

The chain employs TRBV28 and TRBJ1-2; a possible D gene is TRBD1 (6 bases). This CDR3 is 17 amino acids long. The V gene's germline CDR1 is MDHEN and CDR2 SYDVKM. V was shortened by 1 base and J by 8 bases, with 23 bases between the two germline ends. This chain's CDR3 is CASSLYGGGMASRGYTF. The CDR3 nucleotides are TGTGCCAGCAGTTTATACGGAGGGGGGATGGCTTCGCGAGGCTACACCTTC.

The chain combines TRBV6-4 with TRBJ1-5, with 7 bases lining up with TRBD1. CDR3 length: 15 amino acids. The J segment lost 6 bases and the V segment lost 2 bases, leaving 7 bases of the junction unmatched. The V gene's germline CDR1 is MRHNA and CDR2 SNTAGT. The CDR3 sequence is CASSDTDRLGQPQHF. CDR3 bases: TGTGCCAGCAGTGACACGGACAGGCTTGGTCAGCCCCAGCATTTT.

J is TRBJ1-5 and V is TRBV5-6; D not resolved. Germline-derived CDR1 and CDR2 are SGHDT and YYEEEE. This CDR3 has 15 amino acids. With 1 base removed from V and 1 base from J, the gap between germline ends came to 9 bases. This CDR3 reads CASSLFPSSNQPQHF. The DNA of the CDR3 is TGTGCCAGCAGCTTGTTTCCCTCCAGCAATCAGCCCCAGCATTTT.

V and J are TRBV28 and TRBJ1-5; 8 bases fit TRBD1. V was pared by 4 bases and J by 6 bases, with 8 bases of the junction left unmatched. This CDR3 spans 15 amino acids. The germline V gene has CDR1 MDHEN and CDR2 SYDVKM. CDR3 DNA: TGTGCCAGCAGTTCCCCAGGGGGCGGGGGTCAGCCCCAGCATTTT. Translated: CASSSPGGGGQPQHF.

This chain uses TRBV6-6 with TRBJ2-1; D might be TRBD1 (6 bases). V shed 5 bases and J shed 6 bases, with 11 bases lying between them. The V gene's germline CDR1 is MNHNY and CDR2 SVGAGI (reference sequence). The CDR3 runs 13 residues. CDR3 nucleotides: TGTGCCAGCAGTAATATACAGGGCAATGAGCAGTTCTTC. This sequence encodes CASSNIQGNEQFF.

The chain joins TRBV18 to TRBJ1-1; D is perhaps TRBD1 (6 bases). CDR3 size: 15 residues. Between the trimmed V and J ends, which lost 3 bases and 4 bases, there was a span of 15 bases. Per the germline V gene, CDR1 is KGHSH and CDR2 is LQKENI. CDR3 protein: CASSPHQGSATEAFF. As DNA, the CDR3 is TGTGCCAGCTCACCCCATCAGGGGTCTGCCACTGAAGCTTTCTTT.

The V and J genes are TRBV5-4 and TRBJ1-5; no clear D. The CDR3 contains 13 residues. Germline CDR1 is SGHNT and CDR2 is YYREEE (reference sequence). V lost 0 bases to trimming and J lost 5 bases, with 6 bases between them. The CDR3 protein is CASSLDSDQPQHF. CDR3 in DNA: TGTGCCAGCAGCTTGGACAGTGATCAGCCCCAGCATTTT.

The chain employs TRBV5-5 and TRBJ1-1; TRBD1 aligns across 8 bases. Germline V gene data show CDR1 as SGHKS and CDR2 as YYEKEE (reference sequence). This CDR3 is 15 amino acids long. The V segment lost 1 base and the J segment 2 bases; nucleotides outside the gene matches: 4. CDR3: CASSLTGQVNTEAFF. The CDR3, as DNA: TGTGCCAGCAGCTTGACGGGACAGGTAAACACTGAAGCTTTCTTT.

The genes are TRBV2 and TRBJ1-1; TRBD1 might be the D (5 bases). From germline, CDR1 is SNHLY and CDR2 FYNNEI. Trimming left V 8 bases short and J 4 bases short, with 17 bases between. This CDR3 has 14 residues. The DNA for the CDR3 is TGTGCCAGCCGCGCCGAGGGGTTGGGCACTGAAGCTTTCTTT. This gives the protein CASRAEGLGTEAFF.

This chain connects TRBV6-1 to TRBJ1-1; D is undetermined. The CDR3 has 13 residues. Germline V gives CDR1 MNHNS, CDR2 SASEGT. V was trimmed by 5 bases and J by 8 bases, leaving 15 bases between them. The CDR3 DNA is TGTGCCAGCAGTCCGTCGGGTAGGCCAGAAGCTTTCTTT. This encodes CASSPSGRPEAFF.

DNA for the CDR3: TGCGCCAGCAGCTTGGGGGACATTTACAATGAGCAGTTCTTC. Its translation is CASSLGDIYNEQFF. J is TRBJ2-1 and V is TRBV5-1, with D possibly matching TRBD1 (6 bases). With 0 bases removed from V and 4 bases from J, the gap between germline ends came to 8 bases. Germline V gene data show CDR1 as SGHRS and CDR2 as YFSETQ. CDR3 size: 14 residues.

The chain is built from TRBV11-2 and TRBJ2-7, with D perhaps matching TRBD1 (6 bases). Germline CDR1 and CDR2: SGHAT and FQNNGV. The CDR3 runs 14 residues. Trimming removed 8 bases from V and 2 bases from J, with 16 bases in between. The CDR3 here is CASASGQGTYEQYF. The CDR3 DNA is TGTGCCAGCGCCTCGGGGCAGGGGACCTACGAGCAGTACTTC.

The CDR3 is CASSRYRDSNEKLFF. The DNA for the CDR3 is TGTGCCAGCAGCCGATACCGGGACTCCAATGAAAAACTGTTTTTT. The rearrangement joins TRBV7-9 to TRBJ1-4, with a weak D call TRBD1 (5 bases). There are 15 residues in the CDR3. V shed 5 bases and J shed 5 bases, with 15 bases lying between them. CDR1 and CDR2 from the germline V gene are SEHNR and FQNEAQ (reference sequence).

V and J are TRBV11-3 and TRBJ2-5; 9 nucleotides line up with TRBD2. This CDR3 region has 15 residues. The V gene's germline CDR1 is SGHNT and CDR2 YENEEA. V gave up 5 bases and J gave up 4 bases; unmatched junction bases: 8. This chain's CDR3 is CASSHDGGGAETQYF. Written as DNA, the CDR3 is TGTGCCAGCAGCCACGATGGCGGGGGGGCAGAGACCCAGTACTTC.

The V gene is TRBV6-6, the J gene TRBJ2-7; D call uncertain. CDR1 and CDR2 from the germline V gene are MNHNY and SVGAGI (reference sequence). With 0 bases removed from V and 3 bases from J, the gap between germline ends came to 3 bases. CDR3 length: 12 amino acids. DNA of the CDR3: TGTGCCAGCAGTTACTCTTTCTACGAGCAGTACTTC. This gives the protein CASSYSFYEQYF.

The chain recombines TRBV2 with TRBJ2-1, with D unresolved. V dropped 2 bases and J dropped 4 bases, with 3 bases sitting between them. CDR1 is SNHLY and CDR2 is FYNNEI in the germline V gene. CDR3 length: 12 residues. The CDR3 DNA reads as TGTGCCAGCAGTGAACCATACAATGAGCAGTTCTTC. It is translated as CASSEPYNEQFF.

The V call is TRBV2, the J call TRBJ2-3; TRBD1 matches 8 bases. V gave up 5 bases and J gave up 1 base; unmatched junction bases: 8. The germline V gene has CDR1 SNHLY and CDR2 FYNNEI. The CDR3 has 16 residues. CDR3 nucleotide sequence: TGTGCCAGCAGTCAGGGGGCAAATCTAGGCACAGATACGCAGTATTTT. It is translated as CASSQGANLGTDTQYF.

The V gene is TRBV11-2, the J gene TRBJ1-2; 7 bases fit TRBD1. CDR1 and CDR2 (germline): SGHAT, FQNNGV. V lost 1 base and J lost 6; bases outside the gene matches: 8. The CDR3 totals 15 residues. CDR3 protein: CASSLAPGTANGYTF. In DNA form, the CDR3 reads TGTGCCAGCAGCTTAGCTCCCGGGACAGCGAATGGCTACACCTTC.

This sequence joins TRBV5-1 and TRBJ2-1, with TRBD2 matching over 15 bases. The CDR3 is made up of 17 amino acids. Trimming cost V 2 bases and J 6 bases; bases outside gene matches: 6. Germline CDR1 SGHRS, CDR2 YFSETQ. CDR3 region: CASSFGLAGGPSNEQFF. CDR3 DNA sequence: TGCGCCAGCAGCTTTGGACTAGCGGGGGGGCCGTCCAATGAGCAGTTCTTC.

This chain joins TRBV18 and TRBJ1-1, with D tentatively TRBD1 (6 bases). V was trimmed by 3 bases and J by 4 bases, leaving 15 bases between them. The CDR3 loop spans 15 amino acids. Germline loops: CDR1 KGHSH, CDR2 LQKENI. CDR3 residues: CASSPTQGRRTEAFF. CDR3 DNA: TGTGCCAGCTCACCGACGCAGGGGAGGCGCACTGAAGCTTTCTTT.

The chain recombines TRBV5-5 with TRBJ1-2; no definite D call. Germline V gene data show CDR1 as SGHKS and CDR2 as YYEKEE (reference sequence). Trimming pared 1 base from V and 0 bases from J, leaving 19 bases between. CDR3 size: 18 residues. DNA for the CDR3: TGTGCCAGCAGCTTGAATCCGAATCCCCCCCCAGCTAACTATGGCTACACCTTC. Protein product: CASSLNPNPPPANYGYTF.

The gene calls are TRBV28 and TRBJ1-2, with TRBD1 as a possible D gene (5 bases). V lost 4 bases to trimming and J lost 6 bases, with 24 bases between them. This CDR3 contains 17 residues. Germline V gene lookup returns CDR1 MDHEN and CDR2 SYDVKM. The CDR3 DNA reads as TGTGCCAGCAGTTCTAGTTTCCCAGTCGTGGACAAGGATGGCTACACCTTC. Its protein product is CASSSSFPVVDKDGYTF.

The chain has TRBV20-1 and TRBJ1-6; D uncertain. The CDR3 is 11 residues long. V lost 4 bases and J lost 7, with 5 bases in between. CDR1 and CDR2 (germline): DFQATT, SNEGSKA (reference sequence). The chain's CDR3 is CSANHNSPLHF. The CDR3, as DNA: TGCAGTGCTAACCACAATTCACCCCTCCACTTT.

The gene calls are TRBV6-5 and TRBJ2-1; no clear D. This CDR3 is built from 14 residues. Trimming left V 6 bases short and J 2 bases short, with 11 bases between. Germline V gene data show CDR1 as MNHEY and CDR2 as SVGAGI. CDR3 sequence: CASSRDGTYNEQFF. The CDR3 nucleotides are TGTGCCAGCAGCCGAGACGGAACCTACAATGAGCAGTTCTTC.

This chain connects TRBV18 to TRBJ2-5; a weak D match, TRBD2 (5 bases). Per the germline V gene, CDR1 is KGHSH and CDR2 is LQKENI. There are 13 residues in the CDR3. V gave up 4 bases and J gave up 2 bases, with 8 bases separating them. CDR3 sequence reads: CASSQAEQETQYF. In DNA form, the CDR3 reads TGTGCCAGCTCACAAGCGGAACAAGAGACCCAGTACTTC. Full variable domain (remainder filled in from reference TRBV18 and TRBJ2-5): NAGVMQNPRHLVRRRGQEARLRCSPMKGHSHVYWYRQLPEEGLKFMVYLQKENIIDESGMPKERFSAEFPKEGPSILRIQQVVRGDSAAYFCASSQAEQETQYFGPGTRLLVL.

The chain carries TRBV25-1 and TRBJ1-2; 7 bases agree with TRBD1. Per germline, CDR1 MGHDK and CDR2 SYGVNS. CDR3 length: 13 residues. With 10 bases clipped from V and 7 bases from J, the junction kept 12 bases outside the gene matches. CDR3 in amino acids: CATQTGSLGGYTF. The CDR3 DNA reads TGTGCCACCCAGACAGGGTCCTTAGGTGGCTACACCTTC.

CDR3 sequence: CASSQDRASGNTIYF. In DNA form, the CDR3 reads TGCGCCAGCAGCCAAGATCGAGCCTCTGGAAACACCATATATTTT. The chain has TRBV4-1 and TRBJ1-3; D not resolved. The CDR3 covers 15 residues. Germline-derived CDR1 and CDR2 are MGHRA and YSYEKL. Deletions cut 0 bases from V and 0 bases from J, with 6 bases between.

This chain joins TRBV29-1 and TRBJ2-7; TRBD1 matches 9 bases. CDR1 is SQVTM and CDR2 is ANQGSEA in the germline V gene. The ends lost 3 bases at V and 9 bases at J; junction bases unmatched: 9. The CDR3 is 13 residues long. CDR3 nucleotide sequence: TGCAGCGTTGATTTGGGACAGGGTCTCGGGCAGTACTTC. Encoded protein: CSVDLGQGLGQYF.

This clone has only a few counts. The CDR3 region has the DNA TGTGCCAGCAGCCCCCAAGGGGGTACTAATGAAAAACTGTTTTTT. It is translated as CASSPQGGTNEKLFF. The chain has TRBV7-9 and TRBJ1-4; maybe TRBD1 (6 bases). Trimming cost V 5 bases and J 2 bases, with 12 bases left between them. The germline V gene encodes CDR1 SEHNR and CDR2 FQNEAQ (reference sequence). The CDR3 is 15 amino acids. The variable domain in full, completed from reference TRBV7-9 and TRBJ1-4, reads DTGVSQNPRHKITKRGQNVTFRCDPISEHNRLYWYRQTLGQGPEFLTYFQNEAQLEKSRLLSDRFSAERPKGSFSTLEIQRTEQGDSAMYLCASSPQGGTNEKLFFGSGTQLSVL.

This clone appeared a single time. The chain is built from TRBV5-4 and TRBJ2-1, with 9 positions matching TRBD1. CDR3 length: 16 residues. V trimming: 3 bases; J trimming: 9 bases; junction bases outside the gene matches: 13. Germline V lookup: CDR1 SGHNT, CDR2 YYREEE (reference sequence). CDR3 nucleotide sequence: TGTGCCAGCAGCTCCCCAGGACAGGGGATTGGGGTTGAGCAGTTCTTC. Amino acid sequence: CASSSPGQGIGVEQFF.